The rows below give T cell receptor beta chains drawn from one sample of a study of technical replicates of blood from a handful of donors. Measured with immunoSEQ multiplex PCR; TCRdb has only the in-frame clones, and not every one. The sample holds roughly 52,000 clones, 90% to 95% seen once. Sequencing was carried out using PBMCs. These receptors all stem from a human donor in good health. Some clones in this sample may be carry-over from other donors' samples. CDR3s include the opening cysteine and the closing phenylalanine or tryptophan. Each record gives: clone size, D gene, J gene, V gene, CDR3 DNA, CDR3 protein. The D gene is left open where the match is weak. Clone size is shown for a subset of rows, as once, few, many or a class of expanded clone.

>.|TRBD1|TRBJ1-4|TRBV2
TGTGCCAGCAGTGCACAAGGACAGGTGATTGAAAAACTGTTTTTT
CASSAQGQVIEKLFF
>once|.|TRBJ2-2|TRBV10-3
TGTGCCATCAGTGTGGCAGGGGTGACCGGGGAGCTGTTTTTT
CAISVAGVTGELFF
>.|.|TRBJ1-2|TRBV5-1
TGCGCCAGCAGCTTGGGGGACGCGCGGGGCGACTATCGCTACACCTTC
CASSLGDARGDYRYTF
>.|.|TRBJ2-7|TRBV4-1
TGCGCCAGCAGCCAAGACCAAACCCCGGGGCAGTACTTC
CASSQDQTPGQYF
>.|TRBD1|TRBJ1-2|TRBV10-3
TGTGCCATCAGTGTCCAGGGGGCGAATGGCTACACCTTC
CAISVQGANGYTF
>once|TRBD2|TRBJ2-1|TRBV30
TGTGCCTGCGTCTCCGGCGGGAGGTCCTACAATGAGCAGTTCTTC
CACVSGGRSYNEQFF
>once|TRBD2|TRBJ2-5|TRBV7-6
TGTGCCAGCAGCCCAGGGACTAGCGGGCAAGAGACCCAGTACTTC
CASSPGTSGQETQYF
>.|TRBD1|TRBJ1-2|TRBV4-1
TGCGCCAGCAGCCAACCTGGGACAGGGAGTAAGGGCTACACCTTC
CASSQPGTGSKGYTF
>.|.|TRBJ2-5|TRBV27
TGTGCCAGCAGTAATAGCCTCCAAGAGACCCAGTACTTC
CASSNSLQETQYF
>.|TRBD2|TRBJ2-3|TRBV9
TGTGCCAGCAGCCCTGGGACTAGCGGGGGGGCGGGTACGCAGTATTTT
CASSPGTSGGAGTQYF
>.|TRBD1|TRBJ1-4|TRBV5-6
TGTGCCAGCAGCGATGACAGGGTTGGGGAAAAACTGTTTTTT
CASSDDRVGEKLFF
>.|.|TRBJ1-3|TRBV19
TGTGCCAGTAGTCCCTTGACAGAGGACACCATATATTTT
CASSPLTEDTIYF
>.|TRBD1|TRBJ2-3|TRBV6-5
TGTGCCAGCAGTCAGAACAGGGGTGGCACAGATACGCAGTATTTT
CASSQNRGGTDTQYF
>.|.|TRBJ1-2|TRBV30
TGTGCCTCGAACCAGGGTCCTAACTATGGCTACACCTTC
CASNQGPNYGYTF
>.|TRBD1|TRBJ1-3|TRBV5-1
TGCGCCAGCAGCTTGGTACCGACAGGGTCTGGAAACACCATATATTTT
CASSLVPTGSGNTIYF
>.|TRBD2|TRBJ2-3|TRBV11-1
TGTGCCAGCAGCCGACCTAGCGGGGGGGCAGATACGCAGTATTTT
CASSRPSGGADTQYF
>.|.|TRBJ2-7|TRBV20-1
TGCAGTGGCCTACAGGGTTCCGAGCAGTACTTC
CSGLQGSEQYF
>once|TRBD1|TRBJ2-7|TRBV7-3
TGTGCCAGCAGCCCTGGGACAGGGGACGAGCAGTACTTC
CASSPGTGDEQYF
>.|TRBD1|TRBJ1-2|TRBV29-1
TGCAGCGTCGAAATCCCGGGACAGTTCTATGGCTACACCTTC
CSVEIPGQFYGYTF
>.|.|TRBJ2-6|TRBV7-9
TGTGCCAGCAGTACTGTCTCTGGGGCCAACGTCCTGACTTTC
CASSTVSGANVLTF
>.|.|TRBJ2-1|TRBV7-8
TGTGCCAGCCGGGGTCCAGGCTCCTACAATGAGCAGTTCTTC
CASRGPGSYNEQFF
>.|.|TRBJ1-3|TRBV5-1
TGCGCCAGCAGCTTGACAGGGTCTGGAAACACCATATATTTT
CASSLTGSGNTIYF
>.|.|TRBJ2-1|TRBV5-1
TGCGCCAGCAGCTTGTATGCTGAGCCTCCGATGCAGTTCTTC
CASSLYAEPPMQFF
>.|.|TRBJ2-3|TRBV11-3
TGTGCCAGCAGCACCGGGGGAGGCCCAGATACGCAGTATTTT
CASSTGGGPDTQYF
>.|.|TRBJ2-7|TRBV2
TGTGCCAGCAGACAGGTCAACGAGCAGTACTTC
CASRQVNEQYF
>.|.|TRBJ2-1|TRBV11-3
TGTGCCAGCAGCTCCGGAGGACTGGACTACAATGAGCAGTTCTTC
CASSSGGLDYNEQFF
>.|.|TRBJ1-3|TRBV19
TGTGCCAGTAGTATTTCGTCTGGAAACACCATATATTTT
CASSISSGNTIYF
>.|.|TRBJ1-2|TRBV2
TGTGCCAGCAGCGGCGGCAGTGAATCCTATGGCTACACCTTC
CASSGGSESYGYTF
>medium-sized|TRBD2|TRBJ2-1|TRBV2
TGTGCCAGCAGTGAAGGGGGGGGAAGTTGGCAGTTCTTC
CASSEGGGSWQFF
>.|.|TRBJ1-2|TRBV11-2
TGTGCCAGCAGCCAAACTCCCAATTCAGGCTACACCTTC
CASSQTPNSGYTF
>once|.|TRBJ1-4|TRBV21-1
TGTGCCAGCAGCAAAGAGGGACAGGGGGCCTTTAGTAATGAAAAACTGTTTTTT
CASSKEGQGAFSNEKLFF
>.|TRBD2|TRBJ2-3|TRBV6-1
TGTGCCAGCAGCCAGACTAGCGGGGCAGATACGCAGTATTTT
CASSQTSGADTQYF
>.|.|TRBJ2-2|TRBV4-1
TGCGCCAGCAGCCACGGGCGGATAGCGGTTTCGAACACCGGGGAGCTGTTTTTT
CASSHGRIAVSNTGELFF
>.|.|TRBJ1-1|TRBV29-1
TGCAGCGTTGAATTCTCTAGCGGCACTGAAGCTTTCTTT
CSVEFSSGTEAFF
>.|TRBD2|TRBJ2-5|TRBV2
TGTGCCAGCAGTGACCCCTCGACTAGCGGGAGAGGACAAGAGACCCAGTACTTC
CASSDPSTSGRGQETQYF
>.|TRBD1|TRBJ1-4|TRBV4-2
TGTGCCAGCAGCCAAGGTGCACAGGGGGGGTTTAGTGAAAAACTGTTTTTT
CASSQGAQGGFSEKLFF
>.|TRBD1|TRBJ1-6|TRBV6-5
TGTGCCAGCAGTTTTACAGGGGGACCTAATTCACCCCTCCACTTT
CASSFTGGPNSPLHF
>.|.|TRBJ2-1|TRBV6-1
TGTGCCACCGCGGCCGACTTGACCTACAATGAGCAGTTCTTC
CATAADLTYNEQFF
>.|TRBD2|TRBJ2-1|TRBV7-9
TGTGCCAGCAGCCTCCGGACTAGCGGGAGGGCCGTTCTCTATGAGCAGTTCTTC
CASSLRTSGRAVLYEQFF
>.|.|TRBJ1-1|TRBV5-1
TGCGCCAGCAGCCCTGTTACGGGTATGAACACTGAAGCTTTCTTT
CASSPVTGMNTEAFF
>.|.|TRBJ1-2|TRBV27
TGTGCCAGCAGTACCCAGAACTATGGCTACACCTTC
CASSTQNYGYTF
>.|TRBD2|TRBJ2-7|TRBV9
TGTGCCAGCAGCAGACTAGCGACTACCTACGAGCAGTACTTC
CASSRLATTYEQYF
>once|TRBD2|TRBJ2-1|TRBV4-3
TGCGCCAGCAGCCAAGAGAGTAGCGGGAGGCGAGGTGAGCAGTTCTTC
CASSQESSGRRGEQFF
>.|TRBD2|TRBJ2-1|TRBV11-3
TGTGCCAGCAGCTTGCGGGAGTCAAATGAGCAGTTCTTC
CASSLRESNEQFF
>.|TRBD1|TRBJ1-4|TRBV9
TGTGCCAGCAGCGTAGCGGCAGGGGGAGCTAATGAAAAACTGTTTTTT
CASSVAAGGANEKLFF
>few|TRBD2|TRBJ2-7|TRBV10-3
TGTGCCTCATCAGGGCGGGAGGGTTACGAGCAGTACTTC
CASSGREGYEQYF
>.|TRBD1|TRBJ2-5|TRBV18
TGTGCCAGCTCACCGAGGACAGGGGAGGAGACCCAGTACTTC
CASSPRTGEETQYF
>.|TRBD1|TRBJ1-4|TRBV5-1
TGCGCCAGCAGCTTTGGTGACAGGGGCCTCCTTTTGGCTAATGAAAAACTGTTTTTT
CASSFGDRGLLLANEKLFF
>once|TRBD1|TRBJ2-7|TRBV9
TGTGCCAGCAGCTCGGACAGGGGAGGCAACGAGCAGTACTTC
CASSSDRGGNEQYF
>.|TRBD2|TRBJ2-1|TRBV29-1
TGCAGCGTTGGTGCTAGCGGGGGAAGGAATGAGCAGTTCTTC
CSVGASGGRNEQFF
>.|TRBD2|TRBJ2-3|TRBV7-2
TGTGCCAGCAGCTCCCGCCTAGCGGGAAGGGGGGGCACAGATACGCAGTATTTT
CASSSRLAGRGGTDTQYF
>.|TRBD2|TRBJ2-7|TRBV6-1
TGTGCCAGCAGTGTTATCGGGAACGGGGGGTCGTACGAGCAGTACTTC
CASSVIGNGGSYEQYF